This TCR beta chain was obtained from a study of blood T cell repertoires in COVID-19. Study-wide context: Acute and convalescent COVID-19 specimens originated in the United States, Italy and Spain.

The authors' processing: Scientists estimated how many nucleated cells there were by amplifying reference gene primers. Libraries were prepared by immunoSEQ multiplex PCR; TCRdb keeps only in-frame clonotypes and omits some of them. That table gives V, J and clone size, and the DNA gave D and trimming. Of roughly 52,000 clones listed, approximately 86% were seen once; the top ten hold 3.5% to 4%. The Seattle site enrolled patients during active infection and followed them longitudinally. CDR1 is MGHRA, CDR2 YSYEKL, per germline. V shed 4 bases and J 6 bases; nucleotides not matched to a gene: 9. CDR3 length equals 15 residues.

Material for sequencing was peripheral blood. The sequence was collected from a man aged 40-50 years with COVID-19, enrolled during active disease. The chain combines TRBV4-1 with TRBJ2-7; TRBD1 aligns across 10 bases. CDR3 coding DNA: TGCGCCAGCAGCCGCCAGGGGACAGGGGTGGGCGAGCAGTACTTC. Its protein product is CASSRQGTGVGEQYF.